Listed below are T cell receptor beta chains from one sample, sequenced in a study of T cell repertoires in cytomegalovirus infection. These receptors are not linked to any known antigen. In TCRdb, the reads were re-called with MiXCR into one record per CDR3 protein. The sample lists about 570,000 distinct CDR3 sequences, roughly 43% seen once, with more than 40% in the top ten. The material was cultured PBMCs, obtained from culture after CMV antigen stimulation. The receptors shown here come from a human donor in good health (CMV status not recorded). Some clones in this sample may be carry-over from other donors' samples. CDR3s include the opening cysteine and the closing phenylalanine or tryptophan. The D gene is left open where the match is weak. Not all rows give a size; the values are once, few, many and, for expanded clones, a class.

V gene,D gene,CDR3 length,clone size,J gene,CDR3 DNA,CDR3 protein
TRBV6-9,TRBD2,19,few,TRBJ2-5,TGTGCCAGCAGTTATTCGGCGGGACTAGCGGGGGGGTACCAAGAGACCCAGTACTTC,CASSYSAGLAGGYQETQYF
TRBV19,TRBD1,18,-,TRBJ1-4,TGTGCCAGTACTTATAGGCCCCGGGACAGCCCTCGGGATGAAAAACTGTTTTTT,CASTYRPRDSPRDEKLFF
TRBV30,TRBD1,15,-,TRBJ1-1,TGTGCCCACAGTCCCGGGACAGGGTTGAACACTGAAGCTTTCTTT,CAHSPGTGLNTEAFF
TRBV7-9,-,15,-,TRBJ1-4,TGTGCCAGCAGCTTAGGACGGGCCGAAAATGAAAAACTGTTTTTT,CASSLGRAENEKLFF
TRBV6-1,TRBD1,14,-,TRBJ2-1,TGTGCCGCAAGAAGACAGGGGTCCTACAATGAGCAGTTCTTC,CAARRQGSYNEQFF
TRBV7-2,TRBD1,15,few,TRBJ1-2,TGTGCCAGCAGCACCCGACAGGGATTGAATTATGGCTACACCTTC,CASSTRQGLNYGYTF
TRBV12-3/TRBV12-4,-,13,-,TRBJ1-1,TGTGCCAGCAGTTCCAGCATGGACGGCAGTACTTTCTTT,CASSSSMDGSTFF
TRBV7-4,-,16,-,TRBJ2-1,TGTGCCAGCAGCTTACTCACCGGGAGCCCCTACAATGAGCAGTTCTTC,CASSLLTGSPYNEQFF
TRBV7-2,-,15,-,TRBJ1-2,TGTGCCAGCAGCTTATCTGGAGGAGGGCGCTATGGCTACACCTTC,CASSLSGGGRYGYTF
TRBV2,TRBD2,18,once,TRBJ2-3,TGTGCCAGCAGTGGTTCTCGGACTAGCGGGGGGAATGCAGATACGCAGTATTTT,CASSGSRTSGGNADTQYF
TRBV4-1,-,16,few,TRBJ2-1,TGCGCCAGCAGCCAGCCCTTTGAGAGCTCCTACAATGAGCAGTTCTTC,CASSQPFESSYNEQFF
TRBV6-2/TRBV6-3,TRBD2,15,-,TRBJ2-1,TGTGCCAGCAGTTACGGGACTAGACCCCACAATGAGCAGTTCTTC,CASSYGTRPHNEQFF
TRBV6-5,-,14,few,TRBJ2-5,TGTGCCAGCAGTTACTCGGTGAACCAAGAGACCCAGTACTTC,CASSYSVNQETQYF
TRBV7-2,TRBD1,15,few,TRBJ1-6,TGTGCCAGCAGCCCCGACTTGACAGGGGACATCACCCTCCACTTT,CASSPDLTGDITLHF
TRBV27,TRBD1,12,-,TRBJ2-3,TGTGCCACCCAGGGGGGCACAGATACGCAGTATTTT,CATQGGTDTQYF
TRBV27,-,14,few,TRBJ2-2,TGTGCCAGCAGTTTATTAGGGCCTCCCGGGGAGCTGTTTTTT,CASSLLGPPGELFF
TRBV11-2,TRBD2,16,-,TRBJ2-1,TGTGCCAGCAGCATCAGGCTAGCGGGGGCCAACAATGAGCAGTTCTTC,CASSIRLAGANNEQFF
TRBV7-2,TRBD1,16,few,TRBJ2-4,TGTGCCAGCAGCCCAAGGACAGGGGTCGCCAAAAACATTCAGTACTTC,CASSPRTGVAKNIQYF
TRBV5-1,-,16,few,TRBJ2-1,TGCGCCAGCAGCGCCCACGGGATCCCACTTGGCCATGAGCAGTTCTTC,CASSAHGIPLGHEQFF
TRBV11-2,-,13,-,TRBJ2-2,TGTGCCAGCAGCTCCGACGGGCCCGGGGAGCTGTTTTTT,CASSSDGPGELFF
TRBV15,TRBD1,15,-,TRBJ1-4,TGTGCCACCAGCGGGCTCAGGGGGTCTAATGAAAAACTGTTTTTT,CATSGLRGSNEKLFF
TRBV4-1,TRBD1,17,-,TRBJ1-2,TGCGCCAGCAGCCAAGGCCTTAATGACAGGGGTGGATATGGCTACACCTTC,CASSQGLNDRGGYGYTF
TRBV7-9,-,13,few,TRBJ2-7,TGTGCCAGCAGCTGGGGGGAAGGTAGCCGGCAGTACTTC,CASSWGEGSRQYF
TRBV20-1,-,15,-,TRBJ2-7,TGCAGTGCTAAAGGAGCGTCTGGGGTTCCGTACGAGCAGTACTTC,CSAKGASGVPYEQYF
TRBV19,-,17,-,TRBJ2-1,TGTGCCAGTAGCAATGTCGCGGGCCGTGCCTCCTACAATGAGCAGTTCTTC,CASSNVAGRASYNEQFF
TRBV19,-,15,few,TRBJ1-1,TGTGCCAGTAGTGCCCAGGGTCGGGGAAGCACTGAAGCTTTCTTT,CASSAQGRGSTEAFF
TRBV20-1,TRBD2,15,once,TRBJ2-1,TGCAGTGCTAGAGATTTAGCGGGGATCTACAATGAGCAGTTCTTC,CSARDLAGIYNEQFF
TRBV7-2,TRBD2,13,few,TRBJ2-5,TGTGCCAGCACCGGGACGGGGGGAGAGACCCAGTACTTC,CASTGTGGETQYF
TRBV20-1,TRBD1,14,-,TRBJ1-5,TGCAGTGCTAGGGGTGGGACAGACAATCAGCCCCAGCATTTT,CSARGGTDNQPQHF
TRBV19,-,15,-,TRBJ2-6,TGTGCCAGTAGTATTCAGGGCTCTGGGGCCAACGTCCTGACTTTC,CASSIQGSGANVLTF
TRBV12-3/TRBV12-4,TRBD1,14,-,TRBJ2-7,TGTGCCAGCAGGGAAACAGGGGTAGGCTACGAGCAGTACTTC,CASRETGVGYEQYF
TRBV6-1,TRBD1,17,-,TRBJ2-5,TGTGCCAGCAGGGGGGACAGGCAGCTTCCCGTTCAAGAGACCCAGTACTTC,CASRGDRQLPVQETQYF
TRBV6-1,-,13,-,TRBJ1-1,TGTGCCAGCAGTGAAGCATACTTCACTGAAGCTTTCTTT,CASSEAYFTEAFF
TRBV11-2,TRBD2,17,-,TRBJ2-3,TGTGCCAGCAGCCGCATTGCGACTAGCGGAAACACAGATACGCAGTATTTT,CASSRIATSGNTDTQYF
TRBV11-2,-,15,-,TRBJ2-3,TGTGCCAGCAGCGGACTCCGGAGGGCCACAGATACGCAGTATTTT,CASSGLRRATDTQYF
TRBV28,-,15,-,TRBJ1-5,TGTGCCAGCAGCCGCGGGACAATGGGCAATCAGCCCCAGCATTTT,CASSRGTMGNQPQHF
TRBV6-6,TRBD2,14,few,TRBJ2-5,TGTGCCAGCAGTCATGCAGAGCGGGGGCAGACCCAGTACTTC,CASSHAERGQTQYF
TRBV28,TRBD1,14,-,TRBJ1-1,TGTGCCAGCTTCGGGAGAGGGGGCGTTGCTGAAGCTTTCTTT,CASFGRGGVAEAFF
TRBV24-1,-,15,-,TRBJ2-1,TGTGCCACCAGTGACCCCGGGACGGTGGGGGATGAGCAGTTCTTC,CATSDPGTVGDEQFF
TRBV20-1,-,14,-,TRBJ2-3,TGCAGTGCTAGAGATAGGGGGGGCACAGATACGCAGTATTTT,CSARDRGGTDTQYF
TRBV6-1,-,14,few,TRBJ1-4,TGTGCCAGCAGGGAAGATGCAACTAATGAAAAACTGTTTTTT,CASREDATNEKLFF
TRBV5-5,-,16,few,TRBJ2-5,TGTGCCAGCAGCTGGCTGGGACTTTCTTACCAAGAGACCCAGTACTTC,CASSWLGLSYQETQYF